The 5 T cell receptor beta chains below all came from one sample that was sequenced in a study of identical twins. In TCRdb, the 5' RACE reads were re-called with MiXCR into one record per CDR3 protein. The sample records more than 200,000 distinct CDR3 sequences, roughly a tenth being singletons. Input material: memory (CD45RO+) T cells sorted from blood. The receptors were sampled from a woman in her late teens or twenties in good health.

The rearrangement joins TRBV7-2 to TRBJ2-7; D tentatively reads TRBD1 or TRBD2 (5 bases each). V shed 1 base and J shed 2 bases, with 12 bases lying between them. This CDR3 has 15 amino acids. CDR1 and CDR2 (germline): SGHTA, FQGNSA. The DNA of the CDR3 is TGTGCCAGCAGCTTAGGCGGGTCGGGACCCTACGAGCAGTACTTC. Translation: CASSLGGSGPYEQYF.

This clonotype was seen more than once but under ten times. The rearrangement links TRBV7-6 to TRBJ1-1; perhaps TRBD1 as D (6 bases). V shed 6 bases and J shed 1 base, with 6 bases lying between them. The CDR3 totals 12 residues. Germline V gene data show CDR1 as SGHVS and CDR2 as FNYEAQ. CDR3 loop: CASRDRNTEAFF. CDR3 nucleotide sequence: TGTGCCAGCAGGGACAGGAACACTGAAGCTTTCTTT.

This clonotype came up many times. The genes are TRBV10-3 and TRBJ2-7; D is possibly TRBD1 (5 bases). V was trimmed by 10 bases and J by 3 bases, leaving 10 bases between them. Germline-derived CDR1 and CDR2 are ENHRY and SYGVKD. There are 11 residues in the CDR3. The CDR3 nucleotides read TGTGCCACCGCGGACAACTACGAGCAGTACTTC. This translates into CATADNYEQYF.

This clonotype was detected only a few times. The rearrangement links TRBV7-8 to TRBJ2-7, with TRBD2 matching over 8 bases. From germline, CDR1 is SGHVS and CDR2 FQNEAQ. CDR3 size: 15 residues. V lost 8 bases, J lost 4 bases, and 13 bases stayed unmatched. The CDR3 DNA is TGTGCCAGCGGCCCAACGGGGGGGGGCATATACGAGCAGTACTTC. Residues: CASGPTGGGIYEQYF.

In its sample, this clonotype was seen a few times. This chain joins TRBV2 and TRBJ2-3, with 7 bases fitting TRBD2. The CDR3 is made up of 14 amino acids. V lost 8 bases to trimming and J lost 1 base; unmatched junction nucleotides: 6. CDR1 SNHLY and CDR2 FYNNEI come from the germline V gene. The CDR3 DNA follows: TGTGCCAGCCTACTAAGCGGGGGCACAGATACGCAGTATTTT. It codes for CASLLSGGTDTQYF.